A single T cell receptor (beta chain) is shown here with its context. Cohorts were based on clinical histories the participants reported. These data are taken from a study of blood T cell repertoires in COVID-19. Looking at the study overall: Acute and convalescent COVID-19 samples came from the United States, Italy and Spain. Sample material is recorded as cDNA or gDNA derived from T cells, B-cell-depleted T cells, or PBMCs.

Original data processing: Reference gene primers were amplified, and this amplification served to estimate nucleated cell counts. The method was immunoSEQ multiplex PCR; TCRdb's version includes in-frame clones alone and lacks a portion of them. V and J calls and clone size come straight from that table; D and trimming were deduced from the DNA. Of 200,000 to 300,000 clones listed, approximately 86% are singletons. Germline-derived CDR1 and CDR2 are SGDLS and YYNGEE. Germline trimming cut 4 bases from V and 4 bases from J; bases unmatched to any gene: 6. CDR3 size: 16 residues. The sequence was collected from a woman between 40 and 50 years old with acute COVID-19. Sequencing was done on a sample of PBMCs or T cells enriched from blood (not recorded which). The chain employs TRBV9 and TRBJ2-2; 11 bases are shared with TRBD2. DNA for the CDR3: TGTGCCAGCAGCACCACTAGCGGGAGCGGCACCGGGGAGCTGTTTTTT. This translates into CASSTTSGSGTGELFF.